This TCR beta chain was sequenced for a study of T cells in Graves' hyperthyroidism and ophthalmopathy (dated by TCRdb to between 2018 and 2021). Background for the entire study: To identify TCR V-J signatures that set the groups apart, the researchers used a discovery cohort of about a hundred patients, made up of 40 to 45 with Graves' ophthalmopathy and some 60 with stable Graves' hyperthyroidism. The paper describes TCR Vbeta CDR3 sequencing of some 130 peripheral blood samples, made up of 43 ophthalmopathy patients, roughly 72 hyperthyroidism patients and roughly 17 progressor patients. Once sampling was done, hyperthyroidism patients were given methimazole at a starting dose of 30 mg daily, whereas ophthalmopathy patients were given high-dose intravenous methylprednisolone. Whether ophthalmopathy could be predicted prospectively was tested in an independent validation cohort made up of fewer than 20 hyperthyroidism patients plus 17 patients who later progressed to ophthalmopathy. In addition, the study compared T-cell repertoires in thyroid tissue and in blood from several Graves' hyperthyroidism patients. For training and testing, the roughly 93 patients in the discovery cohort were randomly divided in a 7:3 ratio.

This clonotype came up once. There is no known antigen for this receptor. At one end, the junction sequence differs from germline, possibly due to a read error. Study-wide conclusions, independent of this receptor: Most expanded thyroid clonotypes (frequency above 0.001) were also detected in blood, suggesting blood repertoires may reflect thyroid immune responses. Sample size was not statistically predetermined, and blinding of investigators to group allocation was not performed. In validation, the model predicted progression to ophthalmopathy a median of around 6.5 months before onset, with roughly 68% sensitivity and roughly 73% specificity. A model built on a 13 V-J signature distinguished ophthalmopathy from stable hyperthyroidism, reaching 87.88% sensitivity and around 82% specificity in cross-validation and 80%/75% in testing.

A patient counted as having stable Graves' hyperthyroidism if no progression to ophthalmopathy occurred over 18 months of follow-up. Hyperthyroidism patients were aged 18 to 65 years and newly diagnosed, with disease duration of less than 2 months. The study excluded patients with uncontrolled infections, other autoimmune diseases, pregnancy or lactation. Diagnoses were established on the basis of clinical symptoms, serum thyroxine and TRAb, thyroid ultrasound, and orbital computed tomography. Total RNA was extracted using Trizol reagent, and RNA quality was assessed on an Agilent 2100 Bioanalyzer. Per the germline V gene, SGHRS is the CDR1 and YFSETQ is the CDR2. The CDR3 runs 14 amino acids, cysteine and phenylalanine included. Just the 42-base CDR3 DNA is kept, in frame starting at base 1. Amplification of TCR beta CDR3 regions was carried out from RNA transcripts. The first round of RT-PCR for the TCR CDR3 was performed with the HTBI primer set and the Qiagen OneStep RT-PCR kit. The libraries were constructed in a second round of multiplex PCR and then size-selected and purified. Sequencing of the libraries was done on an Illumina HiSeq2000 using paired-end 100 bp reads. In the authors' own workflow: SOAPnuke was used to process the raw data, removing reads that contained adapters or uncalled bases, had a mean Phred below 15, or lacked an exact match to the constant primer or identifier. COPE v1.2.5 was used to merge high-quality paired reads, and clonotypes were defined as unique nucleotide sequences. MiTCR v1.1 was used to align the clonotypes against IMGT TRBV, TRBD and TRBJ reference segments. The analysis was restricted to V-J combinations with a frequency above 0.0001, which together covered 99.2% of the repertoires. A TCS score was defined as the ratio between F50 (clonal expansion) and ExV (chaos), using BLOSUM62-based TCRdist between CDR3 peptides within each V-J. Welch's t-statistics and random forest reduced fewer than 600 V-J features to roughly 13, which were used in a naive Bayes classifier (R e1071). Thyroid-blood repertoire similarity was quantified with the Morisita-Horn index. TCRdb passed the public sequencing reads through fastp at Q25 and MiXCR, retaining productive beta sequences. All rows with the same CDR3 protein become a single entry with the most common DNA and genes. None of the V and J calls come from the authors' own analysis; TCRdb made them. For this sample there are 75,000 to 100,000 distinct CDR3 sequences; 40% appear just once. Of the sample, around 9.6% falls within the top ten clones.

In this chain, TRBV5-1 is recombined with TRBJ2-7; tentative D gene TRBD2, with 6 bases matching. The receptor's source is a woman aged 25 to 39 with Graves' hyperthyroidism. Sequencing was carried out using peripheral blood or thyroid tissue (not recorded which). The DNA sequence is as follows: TGTGCCAGCAGCTGGCAGACTAGTACCTACGAGCAGTACTTC. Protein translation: CASSWQTSTYEQYF.